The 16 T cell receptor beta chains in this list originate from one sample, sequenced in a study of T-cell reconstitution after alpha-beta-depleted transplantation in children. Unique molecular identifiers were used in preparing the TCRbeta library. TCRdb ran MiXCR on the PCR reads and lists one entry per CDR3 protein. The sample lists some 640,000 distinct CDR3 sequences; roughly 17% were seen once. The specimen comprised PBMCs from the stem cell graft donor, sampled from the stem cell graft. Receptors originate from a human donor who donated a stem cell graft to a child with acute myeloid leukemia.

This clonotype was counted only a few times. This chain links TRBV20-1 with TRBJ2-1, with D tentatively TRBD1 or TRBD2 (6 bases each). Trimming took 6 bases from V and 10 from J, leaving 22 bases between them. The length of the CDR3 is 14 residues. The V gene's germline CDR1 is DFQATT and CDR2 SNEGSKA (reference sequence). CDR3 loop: CSAPLLGGRREQFF. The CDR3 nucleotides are TGCAGTGCCCCTTTGCTGGGGGGCCGCCGGGAGCAGTTCTTC.

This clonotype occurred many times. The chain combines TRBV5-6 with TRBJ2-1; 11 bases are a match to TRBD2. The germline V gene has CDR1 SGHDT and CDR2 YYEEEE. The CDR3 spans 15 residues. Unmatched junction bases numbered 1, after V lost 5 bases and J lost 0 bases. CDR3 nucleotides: TGTGCCAGCAGACTAGCGGGGGACTCCTACAATGAGCAGTTCTTC. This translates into CASRLAGDSYNEQFF.

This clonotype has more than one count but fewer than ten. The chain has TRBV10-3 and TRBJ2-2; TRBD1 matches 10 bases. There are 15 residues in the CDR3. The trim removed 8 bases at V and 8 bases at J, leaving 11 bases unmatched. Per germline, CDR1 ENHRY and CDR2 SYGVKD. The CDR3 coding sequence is TGTGCCATCCATGGGACAGGGGAATGGCAGGGGGAGCTGTTTTTT. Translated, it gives CAIHGTGEWQGELFF.

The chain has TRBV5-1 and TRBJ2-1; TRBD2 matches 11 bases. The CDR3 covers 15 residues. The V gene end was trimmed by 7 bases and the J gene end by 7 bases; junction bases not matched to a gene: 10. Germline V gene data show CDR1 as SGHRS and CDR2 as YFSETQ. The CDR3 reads CASGIAGGLRNEQFF. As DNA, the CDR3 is TGCGCCAGCGGGATAGCGGGGGGGTTAAGAAATGAGCAGTTCTTC.

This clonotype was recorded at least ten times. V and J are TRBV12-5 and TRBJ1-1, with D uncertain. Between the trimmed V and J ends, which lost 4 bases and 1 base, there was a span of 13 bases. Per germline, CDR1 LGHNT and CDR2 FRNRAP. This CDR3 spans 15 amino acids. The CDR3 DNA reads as TGTGCTAGTGGTTCCTACTGGACGGGGAACACTGAAGCTTTCTTT. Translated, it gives CASGSYWTGNTEAFF.

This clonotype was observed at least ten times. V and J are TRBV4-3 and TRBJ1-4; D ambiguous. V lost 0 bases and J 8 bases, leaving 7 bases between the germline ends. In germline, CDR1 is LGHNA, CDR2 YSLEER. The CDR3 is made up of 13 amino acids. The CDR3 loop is CASSQEVSEKLFF. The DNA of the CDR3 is TGCGCCAGCAGCCAAGAAGTCTCCGAAAAACTGTTTTTT.

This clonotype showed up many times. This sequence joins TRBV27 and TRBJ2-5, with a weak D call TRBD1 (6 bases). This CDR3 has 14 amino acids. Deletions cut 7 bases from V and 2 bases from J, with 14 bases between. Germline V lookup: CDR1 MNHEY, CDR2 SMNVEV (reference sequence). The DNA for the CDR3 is TGTGCCAGCAAGGCAGGACAGACACAAGAGACCCAGTACTTC. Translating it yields CASKAGQTQETQYF.

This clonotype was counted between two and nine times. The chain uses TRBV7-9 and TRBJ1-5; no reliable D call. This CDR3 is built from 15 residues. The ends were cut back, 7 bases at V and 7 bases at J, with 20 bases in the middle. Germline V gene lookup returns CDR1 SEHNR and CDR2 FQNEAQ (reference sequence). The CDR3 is CASTFSGIGNQPQHF. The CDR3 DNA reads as TGTGCCAGCACCTTTTCCGGGATCGGTAACCAGCCCCAGCATTTT.

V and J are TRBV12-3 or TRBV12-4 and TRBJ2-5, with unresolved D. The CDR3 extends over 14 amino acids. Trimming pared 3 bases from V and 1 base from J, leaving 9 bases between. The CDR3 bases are TGTGCCAGCAGTTTTGGGCGGCTCCAAGAGACCCAGTACTTC. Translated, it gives CASSFGRLQETQYF.

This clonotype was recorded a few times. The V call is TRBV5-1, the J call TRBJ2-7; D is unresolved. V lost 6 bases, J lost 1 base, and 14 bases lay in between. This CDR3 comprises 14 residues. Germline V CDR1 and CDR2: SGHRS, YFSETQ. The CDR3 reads CASKIMPGSYEQYF. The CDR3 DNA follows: TGCGCCAGCAAAATTATGCCAGGATCCTACGAGCAGTACTTC.

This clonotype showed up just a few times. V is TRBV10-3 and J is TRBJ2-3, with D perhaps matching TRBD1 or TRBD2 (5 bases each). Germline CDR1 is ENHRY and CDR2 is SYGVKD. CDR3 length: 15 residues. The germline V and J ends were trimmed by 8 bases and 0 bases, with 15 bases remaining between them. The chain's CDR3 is CAILSGTASTDTQYF. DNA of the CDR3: TGTGCCATCCTCTCCGGGACGGCTAGCACAGATACGCAGTATTTT.

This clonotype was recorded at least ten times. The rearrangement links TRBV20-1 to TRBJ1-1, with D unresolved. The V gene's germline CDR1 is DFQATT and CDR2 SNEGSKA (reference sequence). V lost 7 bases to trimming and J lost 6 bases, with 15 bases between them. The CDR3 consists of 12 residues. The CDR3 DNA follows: TGCAGTGTCCCCCAAGCCGAACCTGAAGCTTTCTTT. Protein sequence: CSVPQAEPEAFF.

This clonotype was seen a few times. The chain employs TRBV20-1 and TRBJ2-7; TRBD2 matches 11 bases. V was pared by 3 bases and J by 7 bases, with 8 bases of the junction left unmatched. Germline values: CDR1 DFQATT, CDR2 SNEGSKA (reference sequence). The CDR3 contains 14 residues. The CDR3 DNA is TGCAGTGCTAGTCGACTAGCGGGGACCCAGGAGCAGTACGTC. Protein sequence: CSASRLAGTQEQYV.

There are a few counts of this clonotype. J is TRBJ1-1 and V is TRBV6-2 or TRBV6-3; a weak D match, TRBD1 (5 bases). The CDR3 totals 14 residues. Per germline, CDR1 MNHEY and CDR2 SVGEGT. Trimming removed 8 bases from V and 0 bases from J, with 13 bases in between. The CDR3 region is CASGASVMNTEAFF. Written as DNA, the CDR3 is TGTGCCAGCGGGGCCAGCGTCATGAACACTGAAGCTTTCTTT.

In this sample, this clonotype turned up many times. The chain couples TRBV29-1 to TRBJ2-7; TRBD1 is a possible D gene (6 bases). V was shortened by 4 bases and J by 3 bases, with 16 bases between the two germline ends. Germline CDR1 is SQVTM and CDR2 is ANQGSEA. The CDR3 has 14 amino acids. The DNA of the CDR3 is TGCAGCGTTGGGATACCGGGACAACTCTACGAGCAGTACTTC. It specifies CSVGIPGQLYEQYF.

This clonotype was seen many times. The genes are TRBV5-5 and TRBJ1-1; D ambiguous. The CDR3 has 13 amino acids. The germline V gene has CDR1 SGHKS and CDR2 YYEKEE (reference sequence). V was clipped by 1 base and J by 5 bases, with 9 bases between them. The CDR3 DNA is TGTGCCAGCAGCTTGTCCAGGTGGACTGAAGCTTTCTTT. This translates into CASSLSRWTEAFF.